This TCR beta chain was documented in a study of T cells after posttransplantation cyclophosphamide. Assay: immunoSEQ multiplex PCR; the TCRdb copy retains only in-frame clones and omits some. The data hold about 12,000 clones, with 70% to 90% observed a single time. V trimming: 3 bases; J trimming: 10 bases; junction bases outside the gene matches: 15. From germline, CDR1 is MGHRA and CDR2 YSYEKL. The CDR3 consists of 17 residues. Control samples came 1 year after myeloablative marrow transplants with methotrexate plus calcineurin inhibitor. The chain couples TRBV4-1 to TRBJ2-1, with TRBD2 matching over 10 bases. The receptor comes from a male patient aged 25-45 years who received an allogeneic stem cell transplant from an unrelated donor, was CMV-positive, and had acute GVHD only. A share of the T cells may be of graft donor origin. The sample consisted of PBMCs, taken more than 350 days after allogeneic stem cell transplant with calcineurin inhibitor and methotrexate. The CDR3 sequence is CASSQEGISGGLGEQFF. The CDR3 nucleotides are TGCGCCAGCAGCCAGGAGGGGATTAGCGGGGGGTTAGGAGAGCAGTTCTTC.